A selection of T cell receptor beta chains follows, all from one sample in a study of T-cell reconstitution after alpha-beta-depleted transplantation in children. TCRdb reprocessed the PCR reads via MiXCR and lists one record per CDR3 protein. The sample has about 230,000 distinct CDR3 sequences; 12% are singletons. Here the sequenced sample was PBMCs from the stem cell graft donor, taken from the stem cell graft. The receptors here all came from a human donor who donated a stem cell graft to a child with acute lymphoblastic leukemia. The CDR3 runs from the conserved cysteine through the conserved F or W. Each record gives: clone size, J gene, CDR3 length, D gene, V gene, CDR3 protein, CDR3 DNA. D genes are given only for firm matches. The size field is filled for only some rows; it gives once, few, many or a size class.

clone size: many
J gene: TRBJ2-1
CDR3 length: 13
D gene: .
V gene: TRBV29-1
CDR3 protein: CSVDGSSYNEQFF
CDR3 DNA: TGCAGCGTTGACGGGAGCTCCTACAATGAGCAGTTCTTC

clone size: many
J gene: TRBJ2-2
CDR3 length: 16
D gene: TRBD1
V gene: TRBV9
CDR3 protein: CASSASGTGAPGELFF
CDR3 DNA: TGTGCCAGCAGCGCATCCGGGACAGGGGCCCCCGGGGAGCTGTTTTTT

clone size: .
J gene: TRBJ2-5
CDR3 length: 13
D gene: .
V gene: TRBV28
CDR3 protein: CARGLALAKTQYF
CDR3 DNA: TGTGCCAGGGGCCTGGCCCTAGCAAAGACCCAGTACTTC

clone size: .
J gene: TRBJ2-3
CDR3 length: 19
D gene: TRBD2
V gene: TRBV12-3/TRBV12-4
CDR3 protein: CASCSGGGLAGLTWDTQYF
CDR3 DNA: TGTGCCAGCTGTTCCGGGGGGGGACTAGCGGGTCTGACCTGGGATACGCAGTATTTT

clone size: .
J gene: TRBJ2-7
CDR3 length: 13
D gene: .
V gene: TRBV10-3
CDR3 protein: CAISAKDVSEQYF
CDR3 DNA: TGTGCCATCAGCGCCAAGGACGTAAGCGAGCAGTACTTC

clone size: few
J gene: TRBJ1-2
CDR3 length: 17
D gene: TRBD1
V gene: TRBV27
CDR3 protein: CASSLVGTGSPGYGYTF
CDR3 DNA: TGTGCCAGCAGTTTAGTCGGGACAGGGTCCCCTGGCTATGGCTACACCTTC

clone size: many
J gene: TRBJ2-1
CDR3 length: 14
D gene: TRBD2
V gene: TRBV6-2/TRBV6-3
CDR3 protein: CASSSYSGRGEQFF
CDR3 DNA: TGTGCCAGCAGTTCCTATAGCGGGAGAGGTGAGCAGTTCTTC

clone size: few
J gene: TRBJ1-1
CDR3 length: 22
D gene: .
V gene: TRBV7-4
CDR3 protein: CASSFPHGSGRGQAFMNTEAFF
CDR3 DNA: TGTGCCAGCAGCTTCCCCCATGGGTCCGGACGTGGGCAGGCCTTCATGAACACTGAAGCTTTCTTT

clone size: few
J gene: TRBJ2-1
CDR3 length: 15
D gene: TRBD2
V gene: TRBV27
CDR3 protein: CASSGLAGAHNEQFF
CDR3 DNA: TGTGCCAGCAGTGGACTAGCGGGAGCGCACAATGAGCAGTTCTTC

clone size: many
J gene: TRBJ2-7
CDR3 length: 17
D gene: TRBD1
V gene: TRBV10-3
CDR3 protein: CAISELGTGGPSYEQYF
CDR3 DNA: TGTGCCATCAGTGAGCTCGGGACAGGGGGACCCTCCTACGAGCAGTACTTC

clone size: many
J gene: TRBJ2-3
CDR3 length: 13
D gene: .
V gene: TRBV12-3/TRBV12-4
CDR3 protein: CASGLQDPDTQYF
CDR3 DNA: TGTGCCAGCGGACTACAGGATCCAGATACGCAGTATTTT

clone size: many
J gene: TRBJ2-7
CDR3 length: 15
D gene: .
V gene: TRBV2
CDR3 protein: CASSVAGGITYEQYF
CDR3 DNA: TGTGCCAGCAGTGTAGCTGGAGGGATCACCTACGAGCAGTACTTC

clone size: few
J gene: TRBJ1-3
CDR3 length: 14
D gene: .
V gene: TRBV5-1
CDR3 protein: CASSSDLSGNTIYF
CDR3 DNA: TGCGCCAGCAGCTCGGACCTCTCTGGAAACACCATATATTTT

clone size: many
J gene: TRBJ2-1
CDR3 length: 15
D gene: TRBD1
V gene: TRBV20-1
CDR3 protein: CSATTGTGVGNEQFF
CDR3 DNA: TGCAGTGCTACCACCGGGACAGGGGTGGGCAATGAGCAGTTCTTC

clone size: .
J gene: TRBJ2-1
CDR3 length: 18
D gene: TRBD2
V gene: TRBV4-2
CDR3 protein: CASSLSWELASSYNEQFF
CDR3 DNA: TGTGCCAGCAGCCTTTCTTGGGAACTAGCGAGTTCCTACAATGAGCAGTTCTTC

clone size: few
J gene: TRBJ2-3
CDR3 length: 15
D gene: .
V gene: TRBV20-1
CDR3 protein: CSARDGQRAADTQYF
CDR3 DNA: TGCAGTGCTAGAGATGGGCAAAGGGCCGCAGATACGCAGTATTTT

clone size: many
J gene: TRBJ1-1
CDR3 length: 13
D gene: .
V gene: TRBV4-2
CDR3 protein: CASSQGPGAEAFF
CDR3 DNA: TGTGCCAGCAGCCAAGGGCCCGGGGCTGAAGCTTTCTTT

clone size: many
J gene: TRBJ1-1
CDR3 length: 18
D gene: .
V gene: TRBV12-5
CDR3 protein: CASGLSRLRVLMNTEAFF
CDR3 DNA: TGTGCTAGTGGTTTGTCACGACTCAGGGTCCTCATGAACACTGAAGCTTTCTTT

clone size: many
J gene: TRBJ1-6
CDR3 length: 14
D gene: .
V gene: TRBV12-3/TRBV12-4
CDR3 protein: CASSSGDLNSPLHF
CDR3 DNA: TGTGCCAGCAGTTCGGGGGATCTGAATTCACCCCTCCACTTT

clone size: many
J gene: TRBJ2-1
CDR3 length: 13
D gene: TRBD2
V gene: TRBV6-1
CDR3 protein: CASSSGSPPQQFF
CDR3 DNA: TGTGCCAGCAGTAGCGGGAGCCCCCCGCAGCAGTTCTTC

clone size: many
J gene: TRBJ1-5
CDR3 length: 15
D gene: .
V gene: TRBV11-2
CDR3 protein: CASSLEGGENQPQHF
CDR3 DNA: TGTGCCAGCAGCTTAGAGGGGGGAGAGAATCAGCCCCAGCATTTT

clone size: many
J gene: TRBJ2-7
CDR3 length: 13
D gene: .
V gene: TRBV7-2
CDR3 protein: CASSGTQSYEQYF
CDR3 DNA: TGTGCCAGTTCGGGGACGCAGTCCTACGAGCAGTACTTC

clone size: few
J gene: TRBJ2-2
CDR3 length: 14
D gene: TRBD2
V gene: TRBV29-1
CDR3 protein: CSVSGLADTGELFF
CDR3 DNA: TGCAGCGTTTCCGGACTAGCCGACACCGGGGAGCTGTTTTTT

clone size: many
J gene: TRBJ2-5
CDR3 length: 14
D gene: .
V gene: TRBV10-3
CDR3 protein: CAIKKEGRQETQYF
CDR3 DNA: TGTGCCATCAAAAAAGAGGGGCGCCAAGAGACCCAGTACTTC

clone size: .
J gene: TRBJ2-2
CDR3 length: 14
D gene: .
V gene: TRBV6-4
CDR3 protein: CASSEQGDTGELFF
CDR3 DNA: TGTGCCAGCAGTGAACAGGGAGACACCGGGGAGCTGTTTTTT

clone size: many
J gene: TRBJ2-5
CDR3 length: 17
D gene: TRBD1
V gene: TRBV5-1
CDR3 protein: CASRRTGGRTSRETQYF
CDR3 DNA: TGCGCCAGCAGGAGGACAGGGGGCCGGACTAGTCGAGAGACCCAGTACTTC

clone size: .
J gene: TRBJ2-7
CDR3 length: 15
D gene: TRBD1
V gene: TRBV12-3/TRBV12-4
CDR3 protein: CASSRSGQGEGEQYF
CDR3 DNA: TGTGCCAGCAGCCGATCGGGACAGGGGGAAGGAGAGCAGTACTTC

clone size: few
J gene: TRBJ2-7
CDR3 length: 13
D gene: .
V gene: TRBV20-1
CDR3 protein: CSARGRAAYEQYF
CDR3 DNA: TGCAGTGCTAGGGGCAGGGCGGCCTACGAGCAGTACTTC

clone size: many
J gene: TRBJ2-7
CDR3 length: 14
D gene: .
V gene: TRBV5-1
CDR3 protein: CASSSDTVPYEQYF
CDR3 DNA: TGCGCCAGCAGCTCCGACACGGTGCCCTACGAGCAGTACTTC

clone size: .
J gene: TRBJ2-5
CDR3 length: 14
D gene: .
V gene: TRBV15
CDR3 protein: CATSSGDAAGRQYF
CDR3 DNA: TGTGCCACCAGCAGTGGGGACGCCGCCGGTAGGCAGTACTTC

clone size: many
J gene: TRBJ1-2
CDR3 length: 14
D gene: .
V gene: TRBV9
CDR3 protein: CASSVDRDGYGYTF
CDR3 DNA: TGTGCCAGCAGCGTAGACCGGGACGGCTATGGCTACACCTTC

clone size: few
J gene: TRBJ2-7
CDR3 length: 15
D gene: TRBD1
V gene: TRBV12-3/TRBV12-4
CDR3 protein: CASRRGTAFSYEQYF
CDR3 DNA: TGTGCCAGCAGACGAGGGACAGCGTTCTCCTACGAGCAGTACTTC

clone size: many
J gene: TRBJ2-3
CDR3 length: 12
D gene: .
V gene: TRBV7-2
CDR3 protein: CASSLGPDTQYF
CDR3 DNA: TGTGCCAGCAGCTTAGGACCAGATACGCAGTATTTT

clone size: many
J gene: TRBJ1-2
CDR3 length: 12
D gene: .
V gene: TRBV7-9
CDR3 protein: CASSSGEYGYTF
CDR3 DNA: TGTGCCAGCAGCTCAGGGGAGTATGGCTACACCTTC

clone size: few
J gene: TRBJ2-7
CDR3 length: 15
D gene: .
V gene: TRBV4-3
CDR3 protein: CASSQEARAVYEQYF
CDR3 DNA: TGCGCCAGCAGCCAAGAAGCCAGAGCTGTCTACGAGCAGTACTTC

clone size: .
J gene: TRBJ2-7
CDR3 length: 16
D gene: TRBD2
V gene: TRBV4-2
CDR3 protein: CASSRTSGSGRYEQYF
CDR3 DNA: TGTGCCAGCAGCCGGACTAGCGGGAGCGGTAGGTACGAGCAGTACTTC

clone size: many
J gene: TRBJ2-5
CDR3 length: 13
D gene: TRBD1
V gene: TRBV10-2
CDR3 protein: CASEGQAQETQYF
CDR3 DNA: TGCGCCAGCGAGGGACAGGCCCAAGAGACCCAGTACTTC

clone size: many
J gene: TRBJ2-2
CDR3 length: 14
D gene: .
V gene: TRBV4-3
CDR3 protein: CASSPDGSPGELFF
CDR3 DNA: TGCGCCAGCAGCCCAGACGGGAGCCCCGGGGAGCTGTTTTTT

clone size: many
J gene: TRBJ2-5
CDR3 length: 17
D gene: TRBD2
V gene: TRBV3-1
CDR3 protein: CASSQDRGGRYQETQYF
CDR3 DNA: TGTGCCAGCAGCCAAGATCGGGGGGGGAGGTACCAAGAGACCCAGTACTTC

clone size: .
J gene: TRBJ2-7
CDR3 length: 16
D gene: .
V gene: TRBV5-1
CDR3 protein: CASSLDGGHTNYEQYF
CDR3 DNA: TGCGCCAGCAGCTTGGACGGGGGGCATACGAACTACGAGCAGTACTTC

clone size: many
J gene: TRBJ2-3
CDR3 length: 13
D gene: .
V gene: TRBV7-9
CDR3 protein: CASVLLITDTQYF
CDR3 DNA: TGTGCCAGCGTCCTCCTGATTACAGATACGCAGTATTTT

clone size: many
J gene: TRBJ1-5
CDR3 length: 13
D gene: .
V gene: TRBV7-2
CDR3 protein: CASSRGERQPQHF
CDR3 DNA: TGTGCCAGCAGCCGGGGGGAGCGTCAGCCCCAGCATTTT

clone size: many
J gene: TRBJ2-2
CDR3 length: 17
D gene: .
V gene: TRBV7-9
CDR3 protein: CASRRPGTPELTGELFF
CDR3 DNA: TGTGCCAGCAGACGACCCGGGACACCGGAACTTACCGGGGAGCTGTTTTTT

clone size: many
J gene: TRBJ2-5
CDR3 length: 11
D gene: .
V gene: TRBV20-1
CDR3 protein: CSSSVPETQYF
CDR3 DNA: TGCAGTTCCTCGGTGCCGGAGACCCAGTACTTC

clone size: many
J gene: TRBJ2-2
CDR3 length: 17
D gene: TRBD2
V gene: TRBV7-9
CDR3 protein: CASSPRAGGVNTGELFF
CDR3 DNA: TGTGCCAGCAGCCCCCGAGCGGGAGGGGTGAACACCGGGGAGCTGTTTTTT

clone size: few
J gene: TRBJ2-3
CDR3 length: 15
D gene: TRBD1
V gene: TRBV5-4
CDR3 protein: CASSLRDRFSDTQYF
CDR3 DNA: TGTGCCAGCAGCTTGCGGGACAGGTTTTCAGATACGCAGTATTTT

clone size: few
J gene: TRBJ1-2
CDR3 length: 18
D gene: .
V gene: TRBV5-6
CDR3 protein: CASSPIGGSASGNYGYTF
CDR3 DNA: TGTGCCAGCAGCCCGATAGGGGGTTCGGCATCGGGGAACTATGGCTACACCTTC

clone size: few
J gene: TRBJ2-7
CDR3 length: 14
D gene: .
V gene: TRBV25-1
CDR3 protein: CASRGYETGYEQYF
CDR3 DNA: TGTGCCAGCAGGGGGTACGAGACGGGGTACGAGCAGTACTTC

clone size: .
J gene: TRBJ2-5
CDR3 length: 15
D gene: TRBD2
V gene: TRBV12-3/TRBV12-4
CDR3 protein: CASSFSGRPQETQYF
CDR3 DNA: TGTGCCAGCAGTTTTAGCGGGAGGCCGCAAGAGACCCAGTACTTC

clone size: many
J gene: TRBJ2-7
CDR3 length: 14
D gene: .
V gene: TRBV4-3
CDR3 protein: CASSQGRRGSEQYF
CDR3 DNA: TGCGCCAGCAGCCAAGGGCGGAGGGGAAGCGAGCAGTACTTC

clone size: many
J gene: TRBJ1-1
CDR3 length: 17
D gene: TRBD1
V gene: TRBV20-1
CDR3 protein: CSARSIGTGVTNTEAFF
CDR3 DNA: TGCAGTGCTAGGAGTATCGGGACAGGGGTTACGAACACTGAAGCTTTCTTT

clone size: many
J gene: TRBJ2-2
CDR3 length: 14
D gene: .
V gene: TRBV20-1
CDR3 protein: CSAPRTRSTGELFF
CDR3 DNA: TGCAGTGCTCCAAGGACTCGTTCCACCGGGGAGCTGTTTTTT

clone size: .
J gene: TRBJ2-7
CDR3 length: 14
D gene: TRBD2
V gene: TRBV20-1
CDR3 protein: CSARTGGNAHELYF
CDR3 DNA: TGCAGTGCTAGAACCGGGGGGAATGCCCACGAGCTGTACTTC

clone size: many
J gene: TRBJ2-2
CDR3 length: 13
D gene: .
V gene: TRBV29-1
CDR3 protein: CSVEVRDTGELFF
CDR3 DNA: TGCAGCGTTGAGGTCAGGGATACCGGGGAGCTGTTTTTT

clone size: many
J gene: TRBJ1-1
CDR3 length: 17
D gene: .
V gene: TRBV12-5
CDR3 protein: CASGPSPGQQPNTEAFF
CDR3 DNA: TGTGCTAGTGGCCCATCACCAGGACAGCAACCGAACACTGAAGCTTTCTTT

clone size: many
J gene: TRBJ2-1
CDR3 length: 15
D gene: TRBD2
V gene: TRBV5-1
CDR3 protein: CASSIPGLADNEQFF
CDR3 DNA: TGCGCCAGCAGCATTCCGGGACTAGCGGACAATGAGCAGTTCTTC

clone size: few
J gene: TRBJ2-4
CDR3 length: 17
D gene: .
V gene: TRBV28
CDR3 protein: CASSLGPGLGAKNIQYF
CDR3 DNA: TGTGCCAGCAGTTTAGGTCCCGGGTTAGGGGCCAAAAACATTCAGTACTTC

clone size: many
J gene: TRBJ2-6
CDR3 length: 17
D gene: .
V gene: TRBV7-9
CDR3 protein: CASSPRRTGTGANVLTF
CDR3 DNA: TGTGCCAGCAGCCCCCGAAGAACAGGGACTGGGGCCAACGTCCTGACTTTC

clone size: many
J gene: TRBJ2-2
CDR3 length: 15
D gene: .
V gene: TRBV5-1
CDR3 protein: CASSFIGRNTGELFF
CDR3 DNA: TGCGCCAGCAGCTTCATAGGGAGGAACACCGGGGAGCTGTTTTTT